The 21 T cell receptor beta chains listed next were all sequenced from one sample in a study of T cells in Graves' hyperthyroidism and ophthalmopathy. The TCR beta CDR3 regions underwent amplification using RNA transcripts as the source. TCR CDR3 underwent first-round RT-PCR with the HTBI primer set. TCRdb reanalysed the multiplex PCR reads using MiXCR and keeps one entry per CDR3 protein. The table shows approximately 400,000 distinct CDR3 sequences, with approximately 13% occurring only once. What was sequenced was blood. The receptors were gathered from a man younger than 45 with Graves' hyperthyroidism that later progressed to Graves' ophthalmopathy.

This clonotype occurred a few times. The chain has TRBV12-3 or TRBV12-4 and TRBJ2-3; TRBD1 agrees at 8 bases. The CDR3 contains 15 residues. The V and J ends lost 5 bases and 0 bases, in that order; junction bases with no gene match: 4. The CDR3 sequence: CASSPGTGSTDTQYF. CDR3 DNA sequence: TGTGCCAGCAGTCCCGGGACAGGCAGCACAGATACGCAGTATTTT.

This clonotype appeared many times. This chain links TRBV28 with TRBJ2-1; 7 bases are shared with TRBD2. Trimming at V came to 5 bases and at J to 3 bases, leaving 7 bases not matched to a gene. The CDR3 has 15 residues. Germline V lookup: CDR1 MDHEN, CDR2 SYDVKM. The CDR3 protein is CASSVTGTIYNEQFF. The CDR3 DNA reads as TGTGCCAGCAGTGTAACCGGGACTATCTACAATGAGCAGTTCTTC.

This clonotype was counted only a few times. The chain has TRBV4-1 and TRBJ2-3; possible D gene TRBD2, 5 bases. The CDR3 consists of 14 residues. Trimming stripped 5 bases from V and 1 base from J, with 10 bases between. The germline CDR1 and CDR2 sequences are MGHRA and YSYEKL. The CDR3: CASSFRTGTDTQYF. CDR3 nucleotide sequence: TGCGCCAGCAGCTTTCGGACTGGCACAGATACGCAGTATTTT.

This clonotype was detected ten times or more. The chain has TRBV2 and TRBJ2-5; D remains unclear. CDR3 size: 11 residues. Trimming cost V 6 bases and J 6 bases, with 8 bases left between them. CDR1 and CDR2 (germline): SNHLY, FYNNEI. The CDR3 region has the DNA TGTGCCAGCAGCCCGGACCAGACCCAGTACTTC. Residues: CASSPDQTQYF.

This clonotype was detected ten times or more. The V and J genes are TRBV6-1 and TRBJ2-5; a weak D match, TRBD1 (6 bases). V was pared by 2 bases and J by 3 bases, with 19 bases between. This CDR3 comprises 17 residues. CDR1 is MNHNS, CDR2 SASEGT, per germline. The CDR3, as DNA: TGTGCCAGCAGTGAATCATACGTAGGCAGGGGAAAAGAGACCCAGTACTTC. Its protein product is CASSESYVGRGKETQYF.

V usage is TRBV24-1 and J usage is TRBJ1-1; no reliable D call. Germline V gene lookup returns CDR1 KGHDR and CDR2 SFDVKD. The V end lost 4 bases, the J end lost 4 bases, and 9 bases lay between the germline ends. The CDR3 loop spans 13 amino acids. CDR3 nucleotides: TGTGCCACCAGTGACCCCCCGGGCACTGAAGCTTTCTTT. The encoded protein is CATSDPPGTEAFF.

This clonotype was detected a few times. This chain uses TRBV5-1 with TRBJ1-1, with a possible D match to TRBD1 (5 bases). The CDR3 length is 14 residues. The germline V and J ends were trimmed by 0 bases and 7 bases, with 13 bases remaining between them. The V gene's germline CDR1 is SGHRS and CDR2 YFSETQ. DNA for the CDR3: TGCGCCAGCAGCTTGGCCTCGGGGGTACATGAAGCTTTCTTT. Encoded protein: CASSLASGVHEAFF.

This clonotype occurred many times. The CDR3 bases are TGTGCCAGCACCTCGGGGCAGGGGGATGGCTACACCTTC. Translating it yields CASTSGQGDGYTF. J is TRBJ1-2 and V is TRBV28; 7 positions match TRBD1. Germline V lookup: CDR1 MDHEN, CDR2 SYDVKM. J was trimmed by 6 bases and V by 7 bases; bases with no gene match: 8. The CDR3 covers 13 residues.

This clonotype appeared many times. V and J are TRBV9 and TRBJ1-3; possible D gene TRBD1, 5 bases. V gave up 0 bases and J gave up 1 base, with 5 bases separating them. The CDR3 consists of 14 residues. Looked up from germline, CDR1 is SGDLS and CDR2 is YYNGEE. For the CDR3, the DNA is TGTGCCAGCAGCGTAGAGGGGTCTGGAAACACCATATATTTT. Residues: CASSVEGSGNTIYF. Full variable domain (rest looked up from reference TRBV9 and TRBJ1-3): DSGVTQTPKHLITATGQRVTLRCSPRSGDLSVYWYQQSLDQGLQFLIQYYNGEERAKGNILERFSAQQFPDLHSELNLSSLELGDSALYFCASSVEGSGNTIYFGEGSWLTVV.

This clonotype has a handful of counts. This may stem from a read error, because a much larger clone lies one nucleotide away. V is TRBV12-5 and J is TRBJ1-1; D gene unclear. V was trimmed by 2 bases and J by 6 bases, leaving 16 bases between them. In germline, CDR1 is LGHNT, CDR2 FRNRAP. The CDR3 covers 15 residues. CDR3 residues: CASGLTMEINAEAFF. CDR3 DNA sequence: TGTGCTAGTGGTTTGACTATGGAAATTAACGCTGAAGCTTTCTTT.

A word on this clonotype: This may come from a read error, since a much larger clone is one base off. The genes are TRBV3-1 and TRBJ2-7, with D possibly matching TRBD2 (6 bases). The CDR3 sequence is 15 residues long. From germline, CDR1 is LGHDT and CDR2 YNNKEL (reference sequence). This CDR3 reads CAGSQGLGGSYEQYF. CDR3 nucleotides: TGTGCCGGCAGCCAAGGCCTCGGGGGCTCCTACGAGCAGTACTTC.

This clonotype was seen many times. CDR3 nucleotide sequence: TGTGCCAGCCGAGGGACAGGACCGTACAATGAGCAGTTCTTC. Protein: CASRGTGPYNEQFF. The chain uses TRBV2 and TRBJ2-1; 8 bases align to TRBD1. Germline CDR1 reads SNHLY; CDR2 reads FYNNEI. There are 14 residues in the CDR3. Trimming took 8 bases from V and 4 from J; bases not matched to a gene: 7.

This clonotype showed up many times. The chain employs TRBV14 and TRBJ2-3; TRBD2 matches at 8 bases. The V gene's germline CDR1 is SGHDN and CDR2 FVKESK. The CDR3 has 14 amino acids. Trimming cost V 4 bases and J 5 bases; bases outside gene matches: 5. CDR3 DNA sequence: TGTGCCAGCAGCCTAGCGGGGTCAGGAGATACGCAGTATTTT. Translating it yields CASSLAGSGDTQYF. Full variable domain (outside the CDR3, taken from reference TRBV14 and TRBJ2-3): EAGVTQFPSHSVIEKGQTVTLRCDPISGHDNLYWYRRVMGKEIKFLLHFVKESKQDESGMPNNRFLAERTGGTYSTLKVQPAELEDSGVYFCASSLAGSGDTQYFGPGTRLTVL.

This clonotype was found a few times. The chain employs TRBV19 and TRBJ2-5; 14 bases fit TRBD2. CDR1 and CDR2 (germline): LNHDA, SQIVND (reference sequence). The CDR3 covers 18 residues. Trimming removed 1 base from V and 1 base from J; junction bases left unmatched: 5. In DNA form, the CDR3 reads TGTGCCAGTAGTATAGGTGGACTAGCGGGGGGTATCCAAGAGACCCAGTACTTC. Protein product: CASSIGGLAGGIQETQYF.

In its sample, this clonotype was seen many times. V gene TRBV7-2 combines with J gene TRBJ2-5; 10 bases are shared with TRBD2. The CDR3 sequence is 17 residues long. V lost 3 bases, J lost 4 bases, and 11 bases stayed unmatched. Germline V gene lookup returns CDR1 SGHTA and CDR2 FQGNSA. CDR3 residues: CASSFPVTSGVGETQYF. The CDR3 coding sequence is TGTGCCAGCAGCTTCCCGGTTACTAGCGGGGTAGGAGAGACCCAGTACTTC.

This clonotype was recorded many times. This chain connects TRBV18 to TRBJ2-3; D is undetermined. Germline V gene lookup returns CDR1 KGHSH and CDR2 LQKENI. V lost 0 bases to trimming and J lost 2 bases, with 12 bases between them. The CDR3 spans 16 residues. CDR3 protein: CASSPPMGPYTDTQYF. CDR3 in DNA: TGTGCCAGCTCACCACCGATGGGCCCCTACACAGATACGCAGTATTTT.

The V gene is TRBV6-1, the J gene TRBJ2-1; 9 bases are a match to TRBD1. This CDR3 spans 13 amino acids. Germline V gene data show CDR1 as MNHNS and CDR2 as SASEGT. With V trimmed by 10 bases and J by 6 bases, 7 bases remained unmatched. Here the CDR3 DNA reads TGTGCCACTCCGGGACAGGGCCCCAATGAGCAGTTCTTC. This gives the protein CATPGQGPNEQFF.

Only a few counts were recorded for this clonotype. The chain has TRBV3-1 and TRBJ2-7, with D perhaps TRBD2 (6 bases). The CDR3 extends over 14 amino acids. The germline gives CDR1 LGHDT, CDR2 YNNKEL (reference sequence). The V end lost 1 base, the J end lost 2 bases, and 9 bases lay between the germline ends. For the CDR3, the DNA is TGTGCCAGCAGCCAAGGTAGCGGTACCTACGAGCAGTACTTC. Protein product: CASSQGSGTYEQYF.

This clonotype was seen a few times. The J gene is TRBJ1-6, the V gene TRBV27; D gene ambiguous. The V and J ends lost 1 base and 3 bases respectively, with 7 bases between them. This CDR3 comprises 15 residues. Germline V lookup: CDR1 MNHEY, CDR2 SMNVEV (reference sequence). The CDR3 DNA follows: TGTGCCAGCAGTTTATATGGCCACTATAATTCACCCCTCCACTTT. Its translation: CASSLYGHYNSPLHF.

This clonotype was seen a handful of times. This CDR3 reads CASSLNAGQPAGELFF. The DNA of the CDR3 is TGTGCCAGCAGCTTAAACGCCGGACAACCGGCTGGGGAGCTGTTTTTT. This rearrangement joins TRBV7-8 to TRBJ2-2; TRBD1 might be the D (5 bases). The CDR3 contains 16 residues. V lost 2 bases and J 8 bases, leaving 18 bases between the germline ends. CDR1 SGHVS and CDR2 FQNEAQ come from the germline V gene.

This clonotype was recorded many times. The chain joins TRBV6-1 to TRBJ1-3; unclear D gene. Trimming left V 5 bases short and J 2 bases short, with 13 bases between. CDR1 is MNHNS, CDR2 SASEGT, per germline. The CDR3 is 15 amino acids. CDR3 nucleotides: TGTGCCAGCAGTAAAATGGCCGGGGCTGGAAACACCATATATTTT. It specifies CASSKMAGAGNTIYF.